The 26 T cell receptor beta chains in this list originate from one sample, sequenced in a study of T cell responses to AZD1222 COVID-19 vaccine. Using immunoSEQ multiplex PCR, the repertoire was profiled, and TCRdb retains in-frame clones only, with some absent. This table has 120,000 or so clones, less than 95% appearing once. The sample in question was peripheral blood, obtained on day 0 of AZD1222 vaccination. These receptors came from an adult in good health.

The V gene is TRBV7-9, the J gene TRBJ2-1; a weak D match, TRBD1 (7 bases). Trimming removed 5 bases at V and 15 bases at J, with 20 bases between. Germline loops: CDR1 SEHNR, CDR2 FQNEAQ (reference sequence). The CDR3 length is 13 residues. The CDR3 loop is CASSQVAGQYLFF. CDR3 nucleotide sequence: TGTGCCAGCAGCCAAGTGGCGGGACAGTATCTGTTCTTC.

The chain combines TRBV21-1 with TRBJ2-7; TRBD2 is the table's D call, not checked against the DNA. TRBV21-1 is annotated as a pseudogene. This CDR3 spans 15 amino acids. The CDR3: CASSPRASGSYEQYF. CDR3 bases: TGTGCCAGCAGCCCCCGGGCTAGCGGGAGCTACGAGCAGTACTTC.

The J gene is TRBJ2-7, the V gene TRBV7-2, with 7 bases fitting TRBD1. The CDR3 consists of 15 residues. V was clipped by 2 bases and J by 3 bases; unmatched bases: 7. CDR1 and CDR2 (germline): SGHTA, FQGNSA. CDR3 coding DNA: TGTGCCAGCAGCTTATCCTGGACAGGTTACTACGAGCAGTACTTC. Translating gives CASSLSWTGYYEQYF. Full variable domain (rest looked up from reference TRBV7-2 and TRBJ2-7): GAGVSQSPSNKVTEKGKDVELRCDPISGHTALYWYRQSLGQGLEFLIYFQGNSAPDKSGLPSDRFSAERTGGSVSTLTIQRTQQEDSAVYLCASSLSWTGYYEQYFGPGTRLTVT.

V is TRBV10-2 and J is TRBJ1-1; 9 bases agree with TRBD1. In germline, CDR1 is WSHSY, CDR2 SAAADI. V shed 8 bases, J shed 0 bases, and the junction held 19 bases outside the gene matches. This CDR3 is 19 amino acids long. The CDR3 DNA follows: TGCGCCAGCCGGACCGGGACAGGGCCCGTTAGTCGCATGAACACTGAAGCTTTCTTT. It codes for CASRTGTGPVSRMNTEAFF.

This rearrangement joins TRBV29-1 to TRBJ2-1; TRBD2 matches 10 bases. This CDR3 contains 13 residues. V lost 2 bases to trimming and J lost 6 bases; unmatched junction nucleotides: 1. The germline CDR1 and CDR2 sequences are SQVTM and ANQGSEA. DNA of the CDR3: TGCAGCGTTGAACTAGCGGGAGTCAATGAGCAGTTCTTC. It yields the protein CSVELAGVNEQFF.

This rearrangement joins TRBV19 to TRBJ2-3; 9 bases map to TRBD2. This CDR3 contains 16 residues. V trimming: 3 bases; J trimming: 5 bases; junction bases outside the gene matches: 9. Germline lookup yields CDR1 LNHDA and CDR2 SQIVND (reference sequence). The CDR3 DNA is TGTGCCAGTAGTATGGGTAGCGGGAGCGTCGAAGATACGCAGTATTTT. Residues: CASSMGSGSVEDTQYF.

The CDR3, as DNA: TGTGCCAGCAGTGGGACAGGGGGCAGGCAGTTCTTC. It encodes CASSGTGGRQFF. This rearrangement joins TRBV28 to TRBJ2-1; 12 bases line up with TRBD1. Trimming cost V 5 bases and J 12 bases; bases outside gene matches: 2. Germline assignment: CDR1 MDHEN and CDR2 SYDVKM. The CDR3 runs 12 residues.

The gene calls are TRBV21-1 and TRBJ1-6; no DNA check was done on the table's D call, TRBD1. TRBV21-1 is termed a pseudogene. The CDR3 sequence is 15 residues long. CDR3 in DNA: TGTGCCAGCAGCACCAGGGGAACCTATAATTCACCCCTCCACTTT. This sequence encodes CASSTRGTYNSPLHF.

The V and J genes are TRBV6-5 and TRBJ1-1; D possibly corresponds to TRBD1 (6 bases). V lost 6 bases and J lost 7, with 18 bases in between. This CDR3 has 14 residues. Per germline, CDR1 MNHEY and CDR2 SVGAGI. DNA for the CDR3: TGTGCCAGCAGCCGCGGGGATAAGACAGGTGAAGCTTTCTTT. This encodes CASSRGDKTGEAFF.

This chain links TRBV28 with TRBJ2-7; D possibly corresponds to TRBD1 (5 bases). Germline V lookup: CDR1 MDHEN, CDR2 SYDVKM. The CDR3 covers 14 residues. With 7 bases removed from V and 2 bases from J, the gap between germline ends came to 15 bases. The CDR3 DNA reads TGTGCCAGCACCAGGACACCTGGGGCCTACGAGCAGTACTTC. This gives the protein CASTRTPGAYEQYF.

V gene TRBV27 combines with J gene TRBJ2-7; D is possibly TRBD1 (6 bases). CDR3 length equals 16 residues. Germline CDR1 reads MNHEY; CDR2 reads SMNVEV (reference sequence). Trimming shortened V by 4 bases and J by 1 base, and 17 bases separated the two germline ends. CDR3 nucleotide sequence: TGTGCCAGCAGTTCCTCGGACGGGGACAAGTCCTACGAGCAGTACTTC. The encoded protein is CASSSSDGDKSYEQYF.

This clone showed up just a few times. The gene calls are TRBV19 and TRBJ1-5, with 7 bases aligning to TRBD1. The V gene end was trimmed by 6 bases and the J gene end by 5 bases; junction bases not matched to a gene: 4. The germline V gene encodes CDR1 LNHDA and CDR2 SQIVND (reference sequence). The CDR3 sequence is 13 residues long. CDR3 region: CASSDTGDQPQHF. The CDR3 coding sequence is TGTGCCAGTAGCGATACAGGGGATCAGCCCCAGCATTTT.

V usage is TRBV6-2 or TRBV6-3 and J usage is TRBJ2-1, with 9 bases fitting TRBD2. The junction had 13 bases not matched to a gene; V was cut back by 2 bases and J by 5 bases. The CDR3 extends over 18 amino acids. Germline-derived CDR1 and CDR2 are MNHEY and SVGEGT. The CDR3 protein is CASSYTPGGGRADNEQFF. As DNA, the CDR3 is TGTGCCAGCAGTTACACACCAGGAGGCGGGAGGGCCGACAATGAGCAGTTCTTC.

This sequence joins TRBV7-9 and TRBJ1-6, with TRBD1 as a possible D gene (6 bases). The CDR3 extends over 15 amino acids. CDR1 and CDR2 (germline): SEHNR, FQNEAQ (reference sequence). V gave up 5 bases and J gave up 12 bases, with 20 bases separating them. The CDR3 nucleotides are TGTGCCAGCAGCCATAACGAGGGGGGGAAAATACCCCTCCACTTT. This encodes CASSHNEGGKIPLHF.

The genes are TRBV11-2 and TRBJ2-1; 8 nucleotides line up with TRBD1. From germline, CDR1 is SGHAT and CDR2 FQNNGV. With 7 bases clipped from V and 2 bases from J, the junction kept 4 bases outside the gene matches. The CDR3 runs 14 residues. CDR3 sequence reads: CASTGQGPYNEQFF. The CDR3 bases are TGTGCCAGCACTGGACAGGGCCCCTACAATGAGCAGTTCTTC.

The chain joins TRBV28 to TRBJ2-2; TRBD1 agrees at 8 bases. The CDR3 sequence is 16 residues long. V trimming: 7 bases; J trimming: 6 bases; junction bases outside the gene matches: 13. Per the germline V gene, CDR1 is MDHEN and CDR2 is SYDVKM. The CDR3 is CASTRSPGGGAGELFF. The CDR3 DNA sequence: TGTGCCAGCACCCGGTCTCCAGGGGGCGGCGCCGGGGAGCTGTTTTTT. The variable domain in full, completed from reference TRBV28 and TRBJ2-2, reads DVKVTQSSRYLVKRTGEKVFLECVQDMDHENMFWYRQDPGLGLRLIYFSYDVKMKEKGDIPEGYSVSREKKERFSLILESASTNQTSMYLCASTRSPGGGAGELFFGEGSRLTVL.

V and J are TRBV29-1 and TRBJ1-1, with D unclear. Trimming took off 4 bases at V and 0 bases at J, with 3 bases between the two ends. The CDR3 consists of 11 residues. In germline, CDR1 is SQVTM, CDR2 ANQGSEA. The CDR3 nucleotides are TGCAGCGTTGTCCTGAACACTGAAGCTTTCTTT. This encodes CSVVLNTEAFF.

The chain carries TRBV7-2 and TRBJ2-7; 13 bases match TRBD2. CDR3 size: 17 residues. The trim removed 5 bases at V and 5 bases at J, leaving 12 bases unmatched. Germline V gives CDR1 SGHTA, CDR2 FQGNSA. Here the CDR3 reads CASSTPRLAGGRNEQYF. The DNA of the CDR3 is TGTGCCAGCAGCACCCCCCGACTAGCGGGAGGAAGAAACGAGCAGTACTTC.

This rearrangement joins TRBV6-4 to TRBJ2-7; 7 bases match TRBD1. V gave up 7 bases and J gave up 2 bases; unmatched junction bases: 8. Germline V CDR1 and CDR2: MRHNA, SNTAGT. This CDR3 spans 14 amino acids. CDR3 amino acids: CASNFPGQTYEQYF. The CDR3 coding sequence is TGTGCCAGCAATTTTCCGGGACAGACCTACGAGCAGTACTTC.

In DNA, the CDR3 is TGTGCCAGCAGCTTAGCGACTAGCGGGAGAGACACCGGGGAGCTGTTTTTT. It codes for CASSLATSGRDTGELFF. The rearrangement joins TRBV11-3 to TRBJ2-2; 12 positions agree with TRBD2. The CDR3 is 17 residues long. The V gene end was trimmed by 1 base and the J gene end by 3 bases; junction bases not matched to a gene: 3. Germline V CDR1 and CDR2: SGHNT, YENEEA.

The chain uses TRBV6-5 and TRBJ2-5; D gene unclear. The CDR3 covers 13 residues. V was clipped by 2 bases and J by 1 base, with 5 bases between them. The germline gives CDR1 MNHEY, CDR2 SVGAGI. The CDR3 sequence: CASSYLLQETQYF. CDR3 nucleotides: TGTGCCAGCAGTTACCTTCTCCAAGAGACCCAGTACTTC.

J is TRBJ1-2 and V is TRBV24-1; D is undetermined. This CDR3 comprises 15 residues. Trimming cost V 3 bases and J 8 bases, with 18 bases left between them. CDR1 is KGHDR and CDR2 is SFDVKD in the germline V gene. The chain's CDR3 is CATSDNSKEGWGYTF. The CDR3 DNA sequence: TGTGCCACCAGTGATAATAGTAAGGAAGGTTGGGGCTACACCTTC.

This chain connects TRBV3-1 (or the pseudogene TRBV3-2) to TRBJ1-1; 7 nucleotides match TRBD1. The J segment lost 2 bases and the V segment lost 0 bases, leaving 6 bases of the junction unmatched. The CDR3 length is 16 residues. Germline CDR1 reads LGHDT; CDR2 reads YNNKEL (reference sequence). This CDR3 is CASSQELGQINTEAFF. For the CDR3, the DNA is TGTGCCAGCAGCCAAGAATTGGGACAGATAAACACTGAAGCTTTCTTT.

This chain uses TRBV27 with TRBJ1-2; D is ambiguous. Germline V gene sequence: CDR1 MNHEY, CDR2 SMNVEV (reference sequence). There are 15 residues in the CDR3. V lost 1 base and J 3 bases, leaving 12 bases between the germline ends. The CDR3 spells CASSLWAGTDYGYTF. CDR3 DNA sequence: TGTGCCAGCAGTTTATGGGCAGGAACGGACTATGGCTACACCTTC.

This rearrangement joins TRBV7-8 to TRBJ1-1; no reliable D call. The CDR3 is made up of 13 amino acids. Germline V CDR1 and CDR2: SGHVS, FQNEAQ. Trimming took 3 bases from V and 3 from J, leaving 8 bases between them. CDR3 nucleotide sequence: TGTGCCAGCAGCTTTCTCGTGGACACTGAAGCTTTCTTT. Amino acids: CASSFLVDTEAFF.

The genes are TRBV28 and TRBJ1-3, with 7 bases identical to TRBD1. This CDR3 contains 15 residues. Per the germline V gene, CDR1 is MDHEN and CDR2 is SYDVKM. V shed 4 bases and J 2 bases; nucleotides not matched to a gene: 5. This chain's CDR3 is CASSSQQGTGNTIYF. The CDR3 DNA reads TGTGCCAGCAGTTCCCAACAGGGGACTGGAAACACCATATATTTT.